The 27 T cell receptor beta chains reported below all come from one sample, sequenced in a study of long-term antiretroviral therapy in people with HIV. With survey level as its setting, the immunoSEQ assay was v3.0. Generated by immunoSEQ multiplex PCR, the TCRdb table keeps only in-frame clones and is missing some. The sample comprises more than 25,000 clones, around three quarters of which are singletons, and 11% rests with the top ten. The sequencing here drew on unsorted PBMCs, taken 2.1 years after starting antiretroviral therapy. The source is a man under 40 with HIV.

Within the sample, this clone is medium-sized. This chain joins TRBV5-1 and TRBJ1-2; TRBD1 might be the D (5 bases). The CDR3 is made up of 13 amino acids. Germline V gene sequence: CDR1 SGHRS, CDR2 YFSETQ. V was cut by 2 bases and J by 8 bases, with 13 bases left in between. Here the CDR3 reads CASSLGDGTGYTF. The CDR3 DNA follows: TGCGCCAGCAGCTTAGGCGACGGGACCGGCTACACCTTC.

The chain carries TRBV27 and TRBJ2-7; no clear D gene. The V and J ends lost 0 bases and 4 bases respectively, with 13 bases between them. CDR3 length: 15 amino acids. Germline CDR1 MNHEY, CDR2 SMNVEV (reference sequence). Written as DNA, the CDR3 is TGTGCCAGCAGTTTATCGAACTACCCCATTTACGAGCAGTACTTC. It is translated as CASSLSNYPIYEQYF.

The chain combines TRBV28 with TRBJ1-5, with D possibly TRBD1 on 6 matching bases. The germline CDR1 and CDR2 sequences are MDHEN and SYDVKM. The CDR3 runs 13 residues. V was cut by 6 bases and J by 9 bases, with 15 bases left in between. The DNA of the CDR3 is TGTGCCAGCAGAGCTACAGGGATTTGGCCCCAGCATTTT. This gives the protein CASRATGIWPQHF.

The chain joins TRBV5-4 to TRBJ2-1, with 8 bases that match TRBD1. V dropped 2 bases and J dropped 3; count of bases not matched to a gene: 7. The CDR3 is 16 residues long. Germline V gene data show CDR1 as SGHNT and CDR2 as YYREEE (reference sequence). Here the CDR3 reads CASSLGGDRSYNEQFF. In DNA form, the CDR3 reads TGTGCCAGCAGCTTAGGTGGGGACAGGAGCTACAATGAGCAGTTCTTC.

The rearrangement uses TRBV2 and TRBJ2-1; 9 bases are shared with TRBD1. CDR1 is SNHLY and CDR2 is FYNNEI in the germline V gene. The CDR3 has 13 residues. V lost 11 bases and J lost 2; bases outside the gene matches: 4. The CDR3 DNA reads as TGTGCCCACAGGGGGCGAACCTACAATGAGCAGTTCTTC. The encoded protein is CAHRGRTYNEQFF.

V and J are TRBV19 and TRBJ1-3; TRBD1 might be the D (6 bases). CDR3 size: 14 residues. Germline CDR1 LNHDA, CDR2 SQIVND (reference sequence). Trimming cost V 7 bases and J 0 bases, with 10 bases left between them. The CDR3 loop reads CASKGQSSGNTIYF. CDR3 sequence (DNA): TGTGCCAGTAAAGGACAGAGCTCTGGAAACACCATATATTTT.

This chain connects TRBV9 to TRBJ2-1; the D gene is possibly TRBD2 (5 bases). Trimming pared 5 bases from V and 3 bases from J, leaving 12 bases between. This CDR3 region has 14 residues. Per germline, CDR1 SGDLS and CDR2 YYNGEE. The CDR3: CASSPRGSYNEQFF. The CDR3, as DNA: TGTGCCAGCAGTCCAAGAGGGAGCTACAATGAGCAGTTCTTC.

The chain combines TRBV2 with TRBJ2-2, with 8 bases matching TRBD2. The germline gives CDR1 SNHLY, CDR2 FYNNEI. V lost 7 bases and J lost 1; bases outside the gene matches: 5. The CDR3 totals 15 residues. CDR3 amino acids: CASIRAGENTGELFF. DNA for the CDR3: TGTGCCAGCATAAGAGCGGGGGAGAACACCGGGGAGCTGTTTTTT.

There are a few counts of this clone. The rearrangement links TRBV5-1 to TRBJ1-1; 7 nucleotides match TRBD1. V dropped 0 bases and J dropped 4; count of bases not matched to a gene: 0. Germline V gene data show CDR1 as SGHRS and CDR2 as YFSETQ. The CDR3 has 13 amino acids. CDR3 nucleotide sequence: TGCGCCAGCAGCTTGGACAGGGGCACTGAAGCTTTCTTT. This gives the protein CASSLDRGTEAFF.

V gene TRBV4-1 combines with J gene TRBJ1-2; D remains unclear. The germline V gene has CDR1 MGHRA and CDR2 YSYEKL. V lost 4 bases and J 2 bases, leaving 8 bases between the germline ends. The CDR3 contains 13 residues. CDR3 in amino acids: CASSPTDNYGYTF. CDR3 sequence (DNA): TGCGCCAGCAGCCCGACGGACAACTATGGCTACACCTTC.

The V call is TRBV18, the J call TRBJ2-5; D unclear. Germline V gene data show CDR1 as KGHSH and CDR2 as LQKENI. The V end lost 2 bases, the J end lost 2 bases, and 6 bases lay between the germline ends. The CDR3 is 13 amino acids. Written as DNA, the CDR3 is TGTGCCAGCTCACCAACAGTTCAAGAGACCCAGTACTTC. This encodes CASSPTVQETQYF.

This clone was counted a few times. The V call is TRBV27, the J call TRBJ2-7; 7 nucleotides align to TRBD2. From germline, CDR1 is MNHEY and CDR2 SMNVEV (reference sequence). Trimming cost V 3 bases and J 6 bases; bases outside gene matches: 8. The CDR3 covers 14 residues. The CDR3 coding sequence is TGTGCCAGCAGTTTTAGCGGGTCCCCTCTCGAGCAGTACTTC. It specifies CASSFSGSPLEQYF.

The V call is TRBV5-6, the J call TRBJ2-7; perhaps D is TRBD1 or TRBD2 (6 bases each). V was shortened by 2 bases and J by 7 bases, with 16 bases between the two germline ends. The CDR3 totals 14 residues. Germline CDR1 and CDR2: SGHDT and YYEEEE. CDR3 DNA sequence: TGTGCCAGCAGCTTACTATCAGGGGCGGGGGAGCAGTACTTC. It encodes CASSLLSGAGEQYF.

This clone has a single count. The gene calls are TRBV2 and TRBJ2-7, with D perhaps matching TRBD2 (6 bases). Germline V gene data show CDR1 as SNHLY and CDR2 as FYNNEI. Trimming took off 4 bases at V and 2 bases at J, with 6 bases between the two ends. The CDR3 is made up of 12 amino acids. CDR3: CASSGTTYEQYF. The CDR3 DNA reads as TGTGCCAGCAGTGGGACTACCTACGAGCAGTACTTC.

The chain recombines TRBV4-3 with TRBJ2-3, with 8 bases lining up with TRBD1. Per the germline V gene, CDR1 is LGHNA and CDR2 is YSLEER. Trimming took 4 bases from V and 4 from J; bases not matched to a gene: 10. The CDR3 extends over 16 amino acids. CDR3 protein: CASSRFRQGPADTQYF. The CDR3 nucleotides read TGCGCCAGCAGCCGATTCCGACAGGGGCCAGCAGATACGCAGTATTTT.

This chain joins TRBV2 and TRBJ1-6, with D unresolved. Germline loops: CDR1 SNHLY, CDR2 FYNNEI. V was pared by 2 bases and J by 5 bases, with 10 bases between. The CDR3 consists of 15 residues. The CDR3 is CASSEIGSDNSPLHF. In DNA form, the CDR3 reads TGTGCCAGCAGTGAAATAGGGTCTGATAATTCACCCCTCCACTTT.

The chain joins TRBV6-1 to TRBJ1-5; 9 bases fit TRBD1. Germline-derived CDR1 and CDR2 are MNHNS and SASEGT. V lost 6 bases and J lost 7; bases outside the gene matches: 10. The CDR3 extends over 15 amino acids. The CDR3: CASRYTGGAGQPQHF. CDR3 DNA sequence: TGTGCCAGCAGATATACAGGGGGCGCAGGACAGCCCCAGCATTTT.

Here the CDR3 reads CASSLPAGGETQYF. In nucleotides, the CDR3 is TGTGCCAGCAGCTTACCAGCGGGAGGGGAGACCCAGTACTTC. The J gene is TRBJ2-5, the V gene TRBV7-8; TRBD2 aligns across 10 bases. The CDR3 is 14 amino acids. The V and J ends lost 2 bases and 5 bases, in that order; junction bases with no gene match: 2. CDR1 and CDR2 from the germline V gene are SGHVS and FQNEAQ. Using reference TRBV7-8 and TRBJ2-5 for the parts outside the CDR3, the full variable domain is GAGVSQSPRYKVAKRGQDVALRCDPISGHVSLFWYQQALGQGPEFLTYFQNEAQLDKSGLPSDRFFAERPEGSVSTLKIQRTQQEDSAVYLCASSLPAGGETQYFGPGTRLLVL.

This chain links TRBV7-8 with TRBJ2-4; D possibly corresponds to TRBD1 (6 bases). Germline CDR1 SGHVS, CDR2 FQNEAQ. The CDR3 runs 16 residues. Trimming stripped 5 bases from V and 0 bases from J, with 14 bases between. The CDR3 spells CASSPQGFIAKNIQYF. The CDR3 DNA reads as TGTGCCAGCAGCCCGCAGGGGTTCATAGCCAAAAACATTCAGTACTTC.

Note on this clone: The junction does not match germline at one end; this may be a read error. This rearrangement joins TRBV9 to TRBJ2-7; possibly TRBD2 for D (5 bases). The CDR3 has 14 amino acids. Germline CDR1 reads SGDLS; CDR2 reads YYNGEE. The DNA for the CDR3 is TGTGCCAGCAGCTCCCGTGGGAGTACCTACGGGCAGTACTTC. Translated, it gives CASSSRGSTYGQYF.

The gene calls are TRBV19 and TRBJ2-7; 11 bases map to TRBD2. CDR3 length: 16 amino acids. The ends lost 5 bases at V and 2 bases at J; junction bases unmatched: 8. Germline assignment: CDR1 LNHDA and CDR2 SQIVND (reference sequence). Here the CDR3 DNA reads TGTGCCAGTAGTGCGGGGACTAGCGGCGCCACCTACGAGCAGTACTTC. Protein: CASSAGTSGATYEQYF. The variable domain in full, completed from reference TRBV19 and TRBJ2-7, reads DGGITQSPKYLFRKEGQNVTLSCEQNLNHDAMYWYRQDPGQGLRLIYYSQIVNDFQKGDIAEGYSVSREKKESFPLTVTSAQKNPTAFYLCASSAGTSGATYEQYFGPGTRLTVT.

The chain recombines TRBV7-9 with TRBJ1-3; 10 positions agree with TRBD1. The CDR3 extends over 12 amino acids. Losses at the gene ends were 8 bases for V and 8 bases for J; bases not matched to a gene: 3. Germline CDR1 and CDR2: SEHNR and FQNEAQ (reference sequence). This chain's CDR3 is CASGTGDYTIYF. The CDR3 DNA sequence: TGTGCCAGCGGGACAGGGGACTACACCATATATTTT.

The V call is TRBV11-2, the J call TRBJ2-3; D unresolved. The CDR3 covers 15 residues. V lost 3 bases to trimming and J lost 3 bases, with 13 bases between them. Looked up from germline, CDR1 is SGHAT and CDR2 is FQNNGV. The CDR3 loop is CASSLGERPTDTQYF. CDR3 nucleotides: TGTGCCAGCAGCTTGGGCGAGCGACCAACAGATACGCAGTATTTT.

J is TRBJ1-2 and V is TRBV9, with 9 bases lining up with TRBD1. The V segment lost 3 bases and the J segment 3 bases; nucleotides outside the gene matches: 6. Germline CDR1 is SGDLS and CDR2 is YYNGEE. The length of the CDR3 is 15 residues. This CDR3 reads CASSGPGQGYYGYTF. CDR3 nucleotides: TGTGCCAGCAGCGGACCCGGACAGGGGTACTATGGCTACACCTTC.

This clone was counted a single time. V usage is TRBV29-1 and J usage is TRBJ1-3; D ambiguous. The germline CDR1 and CDR2 sequences are SQVTM and ANQGSEA. This CDR3 has 14 amino acids. V was clipped by 7 bases and J by 1 base, with 14 bases between them. CDR3 sequence reads: CSAMLGISGNTIYF. CDR3 bases: TGCAGCGCCATGCTGGGGATATCTGGAAACACCATATATTTT.

The chain employs TRBV30 and TRBJ1-4; tentative D call: TRBD1 (6 bases). V lost 3 bases and J 5 bases, leaving 10 bases between the germline ends. The CDR3 sequence is 13 residues long. Germline CDR1 is GTSNPN and CDR2 is SVGIG (reference sequence). The CDR3 reads CAWSTGQNEKLFF. The CDR3 DNA is TGTGCCTGGAGCACAGGGCAAAATGAAAAACTGTTTTTT.

This sequence joins TRBV6-4 and TRBJ2-7, with D possibly matching TRBD1 (5 bases). The CDR3 has 15 residues. CDR1 is MRHNA, CDR2 SNTAGT, per germline. The ends were cut back, 2 bases at V and 5 bases at J, with 16 bases in the middle. CDR3 protein: CASSDVAGPLNEQYF. In nucleotides, the CDR3 is TGTGCCAGCAGTGACGTGGCAGGGCCATTGAACGAGCAGTACTTC.